The sequence of this T cell receptor beta chain was determined in a study of immune evolution from preneoplasia to lung adenocarcinoma. Study as a whole: HLA loss of heterozygosity: roughly 6.4% AIS, roughly 15% MIA, about 30% ADC, none AAH. Study-level findings and limits: Top clone share appeared to fall from AAH through AIS, MIA, adenocarcinoma.

This clone was detected once. Its antigen is as yet unknown. The junction departs from germline at one end; a sequencing error may be responsible. Profiling relied on immunoSEQ multiplex PCR, and the TCRdb table lists in-frame clones only, not all of them. The sample lists 35,000 to 40,000 clones; roughly 74% were seen once. Germline V gene sequence: CDR1 MDHEN, CDR2 SYDVKM. This CDR3 is 14 amino acids long. The receptor was isolated from a person aged 55 to 75 with lung adenocarcinoma. The sequencing sample was made of FFPE invasive lung adenocarcinoma tissue. This chain joins TRBV28 and TRBJ2-1; TRBD2 might be the D (6 bases). CDR3 protein: CTSRIAARRNEQFF. The CDR3 DNA follows: TGTACCAGCAGAATAGCGGCCCGGCGCAATGAGCAGTTCTTC.